The source of this T cell receptor (beta chain) is a study of OX40 agonist ivuxolimab in advanced cancers. Looking at the study overall: Every 2 weeks, patients received ivuxolimab intravenously, dosed at 0.01 to 10 mg/kg.

About this clone: Antigen specificity is unknown.

Study-level findings and limits: Antigen specificity of clonally expanded peripheral T cells was not established.

The CDR3 has 14 residues. Per germline, CDR1 LNHDA and CDR2 SQIVND (reference sequence). V gave up 3 bases and J gave up 0 bases, with 6 bases separating them. Sequencing was performed with immunoSEQ multiplex PCR; in TCRdb, only in-frame clones are kept and a portion is missing. The sample lists 65,000 to 70,000 clones; approximately 92% were seen once. The chain has TRBV19 and TRBJ1-5, with D uncertain. The sequence came from an adult with an advanced solid tumor such as melanoma, head and neck, liver or kidney cancer. Sequencing used CD4+ or CD8+ T cells sorted from blood, obtained in a trial of the OX40 agonist ivuxolimab. CDR3: CASSILSSNQPQHF. The CDR3 coding sequence is TGTGCCAGTAGTATTCTGAGTAGCAATCAGCCCCAGCATTTT.